Listed below are T cell receptor beta chains from one sample, sequenced in a study of PD-1 blockade in classical Hodgkin lymphoma. Repertoires were generated with immunoSEQ multiplex PCR, while TCRdb's copy carries only in-frame clones and drops some. The data contain some 19,000 clones, about 84% of them seen just once; the ten biggest clones take up 20% to 25%. Sequencing used peripheral blood mononuclear cells (PBMCs), obtained before the fourth cycle of nivolumab. Every receptor here comes from a human donor with classical Hodgkin lymphoma. Each CDR3 is given without its conserved first and last residue. The order of the fields is V gene, D gene, CDR3 protein. A D gene is named only where the DNA matches it firmly.

>TRBV30|-
AWRGYNEQF
>TRBV7-2|TRBD2
ASSSSGPIPYEQY
>TRBV7-2|-
ASGQPGLNTGELF
>TRBV5-6|TRBD2
ASSLLIAGALDPYYEQY
>TRBV7-6|TRBD1
ASSSDRGPGNTIY
>TRBV19|-
ASSMTANTEAF
>TRBV10-2|-
ASSERADSYEQY
>TRBV7-7|TRBD1
ASSLVWGTGASGTGELF
>TRBV5-5|-
ASSFKGSGNTIY
>TRBV19|-
ASSPGRYEQY
>TRBV4-1|TRBD1
ASSQGQGSNQPQH
>TRBV27|TRBD1
ASSLGPLRGRSEKLF
>TRBV25-1|-
ASSDPRQTTLYNEQF
>TRBV10-2|TRBD1
ASSPRMGTGDSPLH
>TRBV6-1|-
ASSGRSLNSPLH
>TRBV5-8|TRBD2
ASSLEAGGIGELF
>TRBV5-6|-
ASSSIRGGLNEQY
>TRBV7-9|TRBD1
ASSLDRGLSITGELF
>TRBV9|-
ASSVDVGELF
>TRBV19|TRBD1
ASSILPTGTGPSLH
>TRBV5-1|-
ASSLEGGREKLF
>TRBV28|-
ASSPGLGWGEKLF